These 25 T cell receptor beta chains originate from one sample sequenced in a study of blood T cell repertoires in COVID-19. Using immunoSEQ multiplex PCR, the repertoire was profiled, and TCRdb retains in-frame clones only, with some absent. The sample includes roughly 270,000 clones, around 90% of them seen just once. Material for sequencing was peripheral blood. The source of these receptors is a man aged 18-30 years with active or convalescent COVID-19.

J is TRBJ1-6 and V is TRBV14, with D possibly being TRBD1 (6 bases). The ends were cut back, 2 bases at V and 11 bases at J, with 19 bases in the middle. The CDR3 is 16 residues long. Germline V gene data show CDR1 as SGHDN and CDR2 as FVKESK. The CDR3 spells CASSQTTGFSWAPLHF. CDR3 coding DNA: TGTGCCAGCAGCCAAACCACAGGGTTCTCTTGGGCACCCCTCCACTTT. Drawing the rest from reference TRBV14 and TRBJ1-6, the complete variable domain is EAGVTQFPSHSVIEKGQTVTLRCDPISGHDNLYWYRRVMGKEIKFLLHFVKESKQDESGMPNNRFLAERTGGTYSTLKVQPAELEDSGVYFCASSQTTGFSWAPLHFGNGTRLTVT.

This clone was seen a single time. The rearrangement uses TRBV24-1 and TRBJ2-6; a possible D gene is TRBD2 (6 bases). CDR1 and CDR2 (germline): KGHDR, SFDVKD. V lost 9 bases, J lost 0 bases, and 14 bases lay in between. The CDR3 is 16 residues long. In DNA form, the CDR3 reads TGTGCCACCGAGCGGGCGTCAGGCTCTGGGGCCAACGTCCTGACTTTC. It translates to CATERASGSGANVLTF.

V and J are TRBV13 and TRBJ1-1, with TRBD1 matching 8 bases. From germline, CDR1 is PRHDT and CDR2 FYEKMQ (reference sequence). J lost 10 bases, V lost 3 bases, and 13 bases had no gene match. This CDR3 has 15 amino acids. CDR3 coding DNA: TGTGCCAGCAGCTTGGAAAGTTCAGGGGGCATTGGAGCTTTCTTT. Translated: CASSLESSGGIGAFF.

Notes on this clone: In the same sample, other DNA sequences code for this CDR3. The V and J genes are TRBV9 and TRBJ1-2, with D unresolved. Trimming removed 0 bases at V and 5 bases at J, with 5 bases between. Germline CDR1 is SGDLS and CDR2 is YYNGEE. There are 12 residues in the CDR3. The CDR3 nucleotides are TGTGCCAGCAGCGTAGGAGGGTATGGCTACACCTTC. Translation gives CASSVGGYGYTF.

This chain joins TRBV20-1 and TRBJ2-2; perhaps TRBD2 as D (6 bases). The germline V gene encodes CDR1 DFQATT and CDR2 SNEGSKA (reference sequence). V lost 3 bases, J lost 1 base, and 9 bases lay in between. This CDR3 has 14 residues. The CDR3 DNA reads TGCAGTGCTAGTCGGGACTTGAACACCGGGGAGCTGTTTTTT. Protein sequence: CSASRDLNTGELFF.

The V gene is TRBV5-4, the J gene TRBJ2-3; TRBD2 is a possible D gene (7 bases). Trimming removed 1 base at V and 5 bases at J, with 14 bases between. The CDR3 consists of 15 residues. Germline CDR1 is SGHNT and CDR2 is YYREEE (reference sequence). CDR3 nucleotide sequence: TGTGCCAGCAGCTTGAGGGGGGGGCAGGGAGATACGCAGTATTTT. Protein sequence: CASSLRGGQGDTQYF.

The chain joins TRBV3-1 (or the pseudogene TRBV3-2) to TRBJ2-3; D ambiguous. The CDR3 contains 13 residues. Germline CDR1 reads LGHDT; CDR2 reads YNNKEL (reference sequence). Trimming left V 1 base short and J 8 bases short, with 10 bases between. Here the CDR3 reads CASSQATSGTQYF. Here the CDR3 DNA reads TGTGCCAGCAGCCAAGCTACTTCAGGTACGCAGTATTTT.

The gene calls are TRBV6-5 and TRBJ2-1; D gene unclear. The CDR3 runs 14 residues. The germline gives CDR1 MNHEY, CDR2 SVGAGI. V lost 6 bases to trimming and J lost 0 bases, with 9 bases between them. The CDR3 DNA is TGTGCCAGCAGCCCCCTGTCCTCCTACAATGAGCAGTTCTTC. It yields the protein CASSPLSSYNEQFF.

The chain links TRBV6-6 to TRBJ1-1; D perhaps matches TRBD1 (5 bases). Trimming took off 5 bases at V and 1 base at J, with 8 bases between the two ends. Germline V gene lookup returns CDR1 MNHNY and CDR2 SVGAGI (reference sequence). The CDR3 length is 13 residues. The CDR3, as DNA: TGTGCCAGCAGTCCGACAGCGAACACTGAAGCTTTCTTT. Translated, it gives CASSPTANTEAFF.

This clone was detected once. The rearrangement links TRBV4-2 to TRBJ2-1; 8 bases align to TRBD2. In germline, CDR1 is LGHNA, CDR2 YNFKEQ. Unmatched junction bases numbered 11, after V lost 4 bases and J lost 9 bases. The CDR3 has 15 residues. This CDR3 is CASSLGRGGHSEQFF. DNA for the CDR3: TGTGCCAGCAGCCTTGGACGGGGGGGCCATAGTGAGCAGTTCTTC.

This chain joins TRBV6-4 and TRBJ2-1; possibly TRBD1 for D (7 bases). Trimming removed 0 bases at V and 7 bases at J, with 13 bases between. The CDR3 has 15 amino acids. The germline V gene has CDR1 MRHNA and CDR2 SNTAGT. The CDR3 region is CASSDSAQGGNEQFF. CDR3 DNA: TGTGCCAGCAGTGACTCCGCCCAGGGGGGTAATGAGCAGTTCTTC.

The count of this clone is one. This chain joins TRBV6-5 and TRBJ1-2; D uncertain. Trimming took off 0 bases at V and 5 bases at J, with 13 bases between the two ends. The length of the CDR3 is 15 residues. The germline gives CDR1 MNHEY, CDR2 SVGAGI. The CDR3 coding sequence is TGTGCCAGCAGTTACTCGAGCTGGGAGAAGTATGGCTACACCTTC. Translated, it gives CASSYSSWEKYGYTF.

The rearrangement links TRBV11-2 to TRBJ2-7; 10 bases agree with TRBD1. Trimming at V came to 4 bases and at J to 2 bases, leaving 5 bases not matched to a gene. The CDR3 runs 15 residues. Germline V lookup: CDR1 SGHAT, CDR2 FQNNGV. The CDR3 nucleotides read TGTGCCAGCAGCTCCGGGACAGGGGCCCCCTACGAGCAGTACTTC. Its protein is CASSSGTGAPYEQYF.

The sample holds one count of this clone. This chain joins TRBV6-5 and TRBJ1-2, with 7 positions matching TRBD1. The ends lost 5 bases at V and 4 bases at J; junction bases unmatched: 7. CDR3 length: 14 amino acids. CDR1 MNHEY and CDR2 SVGAGI come from the germline V gene. CDR3 coding DNA: TGTGCCAGCAGTCCACCGGACAGGCGCTATGGCTACACCTTC. It yields the protein CASSPPDRRYGYTF.

This clone was counted only a few times. The chain couples TRBV27 to TRBJ1-3, with TRBD1 as a possible D gene (5 bases). CDR3 length: 16 residues. Germline CDR1 and CDR2: MNHEY and SMNVEV (reference sequence). Trimming took off 6 bases at V and 4 bases at J, with 19 bases between the two ends. Written as DNA, the CDR3 is TGTGCCAGCAGCTCTCTCAGGGAATTCGCCGGAAACACCATATATTTT. This encodes CASSSLREFAGNTIYF.

The count of this clone is one. The chain employs TRBV9 and TRBJ2-2, with 8 bases that match TRBD1. The CDR3 has 16 amino acids. The trim removed 1 base at V and 6 bases at J, leaving 8 bases unmatched. Germline-derived CDR1 and CDR2 are SGDLS and YYNGEE. This chain's CDR3 is CASSVRGDRMAGELFF. In DNA form, the CDR3 reads TGTGCCAGCAGCGTAAGGGGGGACAGGATGGCCGGGGAGCTGTTTTTT.

The rearrangement links TRBV6-6 to TRBJ2-7, with TRBD2 identical over 7 bases. Per the germline V gene, CDR1 is MNHNY and CDR2 is SVGAGI (reference sequence). This CDR3 region has 16 residues. The J segment lost 0 bases and the V segment lost 6 bases, leaving 11 bases of the junction unmatched. The CDR3 nucleotides are TGTGCCAGCAGCCGAACAAGCGGGGTAAGCTCCTACGAGCAGTACTTC. As protein: CASSRTSGVSSYEQYF.

The V call is TRBV20-1, the J call TRBJ2-3, with 9 bases fitting TRBD2. The CDR3 spans 15 residues. CDR1 and CDR2 (germline): DFQATT, SNEGSKA (reference sequence). With V trimmed by 3 bases and J by 2 bases, 6 bases remained unmatched. The CDR3 nucleotides read TGCAGTGCTAGTGTTCCTAGCGGGGTCACAGATACGCAGTATTTT. The encoded protein is CSASVPSGVTDTQYF.

The genes are TRBV7-7 and TRBJ2-5; D is possibly TRBD1 (5 bases). This CDR3 is built from 14 residues. The V gene's germline CDR1 is SSHAT and CDR2 FNYEAQ (reference sequence). Trimming took off 1 base at V and 5 bases at J, with 11 bases between the two ends. The CDR3 sequence is CASSLGGGWETQYF. CDR3 nucleotide sequence: TGTGCCAGCAGCTTAGGGGGCGGCTGGGAGACCCAGTACTTC.

This clone was picked up one time. V and J are TRBV19 and TRBJ1-2, with TRBD1 identical over 7 bases. The CDR3 is 13 amino acids. Germline loops: CDR1 LNHDA, CDR2 SQIVND (reference sequence). J lost 4 bases, V lost 3 bases, and 2 bases had no gene match. Here the CDR3 DNA reads TGTGCCAGTAGTATCCAGGGGGTCTATGGCTACACCTTC. Translated, it gives CASSIQGVYGYTF.

This sequence joins TRBV18 and TRBJ2-7, with 10 bases lining up with TRBD1. This CDR3 is built from 13 residues. V gave up 6 bases and J gave up 7 bases; unmatched junction bases: 6. The germline V gene has CDR1 KGHSH and CDR2 LQKENI. Here the CDR3 reads CASSRQGAEEQYF. The CDR3 DNA reads as TGTGCCAGCTCGCGACAGGGGGCGGAAGAGCAGTACTTC.

V gene TRBV4-3 combines with J gene TRBJ2-4, with TRBD2 matching 13 bases. Germline V gene sequence: CDR1 LGHNA, CDR2 YSLEER. V shed 4 bases, J shed 2 bases, and the junction held 5 bases outside the gene matches. This CDR3 has 17 residues. The CDR3 region is CASSPQTSGRTKNIQYF. CDR3 sequence (DNA): TGCGCCAGCAGCCCACAGACTAGCGGGAGGACCAAAAACATTCAGTACTTC.

The V gene is TRBV14, the J gene TRBJ2-3; D is unresolved. The V gene's germline CDR1 is SGHDN and CDR2 FVKESK. V lost 1 base, J lost 0 bases, and 8 bases lay in between. The CDR3 runs 15 residues. CDR3 bases: TGTGCCAGCAGCCAAGCCCAATTTAGCACAGATACGCAGTATTTT. Protein: CASSQAQFSTDTQYF. The variable domain in full, with the rest retrieved from reference TRBV14 and TRBJ2-3, is EAGVTQFPSHSVIEKGQTVTLRCDPISGHDNLYWYRRVMGKEIKFLLHFVKESKQDESGMPNNRFLAERTGGTYSTLKVQPAELEDSGVYFCASSQAQFSTDTQYFGPGTRLTVL.

The chain carries TRBV5-4 and TRBJ1-2, with 7 bases lining up with TRBD1. The CDR3 consists of 15 residues. Germline V gene sequence: CDR1 SGHNT, CDR2 YYREEE (reference sequence). The J segment lost 2 bases and the V segment lost 0 bases, leaving 4 bases of the junction unmatched. CDR3 DNA: TGTGCCAGCAGCTTGGAGGGACAGCGGAACTATGGCTACACCTTC. Its translation: CASSLEGQRNYGYTF.

This chain uses TRBV19 with TRBJ2-7, with TRBD2 matching over 7 bases. The CDR3 is made up of 15 amino acids. After removal of 3 bases from V and 3 bases from J, the junction contained 8 bases not matched to a gene. Germline loops: CDR1 LNHDA, CDR2 SQIVND (reference sequence). The CDR3 bases are TGTGCCAGTAGTATTCGGGCGGGGGAGAACTACGAGCAGTACTTC. This translates into CASSIRAGENYEQYF.